The clone carrying this T cell receptor (beta chain) was seen repeatedly, ten times or more. The CDR3 has 15 residues. Germline V gene lookup returns CDR1 SGHDT and CDR2 YYEEEE. Trimming stripped 0 bases from V and 5 bases from J, with 14 bases between. TRB rearrangements were amplified by multiplex PCR with BIOMED2 TRB-A/B primers. MiXCR, applied by TCRdb to the multiplex PCR reads, yields one record per CDR3 protein. The repertoire holds a few thousand distinct CDR3 sequences, with roughly 26% as singletons. This sample is part of a study of T and B cells in COVID-19 patients. Study context: Peripheral blood came from COVID-19 patients with active infection or after recovery.

Each TRB amplification used about 250-550 ng of genomic DNA from blood. This receptor was obtained from a human donor with active COVID-19. The sequenced sample was blood. The J gene is TRBJ1-1, the V gene TRBV5-6; D gene ambiguous. The chain's CDR3 is CASSLGGWVGTEAFF. The CDR3 bases are TGTGCCAGCAGCTTGGGTGGGTGGGTCGGAACTGAAGCTTTCTTT.